Presented here are 19 T cell receptor beta chains from one specimen sequenced in a study of identical twins. Each CDR3 protein gets one entry after TCRdb re-called the 5' RACE reads with MiXCR. The sample yields 600,000 to 800,000 distinct CDR3 sequences, around 20% seen once. The same data also contributed to another study, on T cells expressing NK-cell markers.

Sequenced input: PBMCs. Receptors originate from a woman between 18 and 29 years old in good health.

This clonotype was seen a handful of times. The gene calls are TRBV21-1 and TRBJ2-2; the D call in the table, TRBD1, was not verified against the DNA. TRBV21-1 is assigned pseudogene status. The CDR3 totals 15 residues. In DNA, the CDR3 is TGTGCCAGCAGCCAGACAGGGCAGAGCACCGGGGAGCTGTTTTTT. This codes for CASSQTGQSTGELFF.

V and J are TRBV6-2 or TRBV6-3 and TRBJ2-3, with unresolved D. Germline CDR1 MNHEY, CDR2 SVGEGT. The CDR3 runs 11 residues. V gave up 8 bases and J gave up 8 bases, with 11 bases separating them. The CDR3 region has the DNA TGTGCCAGCGGATTTTGGGGTACGCAGTATTTT. Its translation: CASGFWGTQYF.

The chain employs TRBV5-1 and TRBJ2-1, with D possibly being TRBD2 (5 bases). The CDR3 runs 15 residues. Looked up from germline, CDR1 is SGHRS and CDR2 is YFSETQ. V was pared by 0 bases and J by 3 bases, with 10 bases between. CDR3 in DNA: TGCGCCAGCAGCTTGGTACAGCGGAACTACAATGAGCAGTTCTTC. Translating gives CASSLVQRNYNEQFF.

The CDR3 nucleotides read TGTGCCACCAGCCCACAAGGGGTTACAGATACGCAGTATTTT. As protein: CATSPQGVTDTQYF. The rearrangement uses TRBV15 and TRBJ2-3; weak D call: TRBD1 (5 bases). Trimming pared 5 bases from V and 3 bases from J, leaving 12 bases between. Germline CDR1 LNHNV, CDR2 YYDKDF (reference sequence). The CDR3 consists of 14 residues.

This clonotype showed up just a few times. The chain uses TRBV5-1 and TRBJ2-1, with 10 bases matching TRBD1. The trim removed 8 bases at V and 8 bases at J, leaving 10 bases unmatched. Germline V gives CDR1 SGHRS, CDR2 YFSETQ. CDR3 length: 14 amino acids. This CDR3 reads CARMEGTGVHEQFF. The CDR3 DNA follows: TGCGCCAGAATGGAGGGGACAGGGGTCCATGAGCAGTTCTTC.

This clonotype showed up just a few times. The chain uses TRBV6-5 and TRBJ2-4; 7 bases are shared with TRBD1. This CDR3 contains 12 residues. CDR1 and CDR2 from the germline V gene are MNHEY and SVGAGI. The V gene end was trimmed by 5 bases and the J gene end by 16 bases; junction bases not matched to a gene: 11. The CDR3 coding sequence is TGTGCCAGCAGTCGTACCGGGACAGACCTTTACTTC. It encodes CASSRTGTDLYF.

J is TRBJ2-1 and V is TRBV7-3; 7 nucleotides match TRBD2. CDR3 length: 15 amino acids. Per the germline V gene, CDR1 is SGHTA and CDR2 is FQGTGA. The junction had 9 bases not matched to a gene; V was cut back by 5 bases and J by 5 bases. CDR3 region: CASSPLQLADNEQFF. Written as DNA, the CDR3 is TGTGCCAGCAGCCCCTTGCAGCTAGCGGACAATGAGCAGTTCTTC.

This clonotype was observed a few times. This chain uses TRBV11-1 with TRBJ1-5; 8 bases fit TRBD1. The CDR3 extends over 18 amino acids. J lost 9 bases, V lost 8 bases, and 24 bases had no gene match. Germline V gene lookup returns CDR1 SGHAT and CDR2 FQDESV (reference sequence). The CDR3, as DNA: TGTGCCAGCGGTGAGGGGACAGGCTATCCCCGTCCCGTTTTGCCCCAGCATTTT. It codes for CASGEGTGYPRPVLPQHF.

The chain employs TRBV6-1 and TRBJ1-3; D is ambiguous. Germline loops: CDR1 MNHNS, CDR2 SASEGT. There are 14 residues in the CDR3. V gave up 8 bases and J gave up 2 bases, with 13 bases separating them. The CDR3 protein is CASRITEAGNTIYF. The CDR3 bases are TGTGCCAGCCGGATAACAGAGGCTGGAAACACCATATATTTT.

This clonotype was observed once. The rearrangement uses TRBV12-5 and TRBJ2-1; TRBD2 agrees at 7 bases. This CDR3 has 16 residues. The ends lost 0 bases at V and 7 bases at J; junction bases unmatched: 9. Germline V gene lookup returns CDR1 LGHNT and CDR2 FRNRAP. The CDR3 loop is CASGLVISGLVNEQFF. The CDR3 region has the DNA TGTGCTAGTGGTTTGGTAATTTCAGGACTAGTTAATGAGCAGTTCTTC.

This clonotype showed up just a few times. The J gene is TRBJ1-5, the V gene TRBV11-2; D uncertain. Germline V lookup: CDR1 SGHAT, CDR2 FQNNGV. V shed 5 bases and J shed 0 bases, with 8 bases lying between them. The CDR3 runs 14 residues. Written as DNA, the CDR3 is TGTGCCAGCAGCCCGCAGTCTAGCAATCAGCCCCAGCATTTT. This sequence encodes CASSPQSSNQPQHF.

This clonotype has more than one count but fewer than ten. The CDR3 sequence is CSTRTGRAGELFF. CDR3 DNA sequence: TGCAGCACTCGGACAGGGCGGGCCGGGGAGCTGTTTTTT. The chain joins TRBV29-1 to TRBJ2-2; 8 bases align to TRBD1. The V gene end was trimmed by 8 bases and the J gene end by 6 bases; junction bases not matched to a gene: 8. Germline V lookup: CDR1 SQVTM, CDR2 ANQGSEA. This CDR3 region has 13 residues.

This clonotype has only a few counts. The V gene is TRBV25-1, the J gene TRBJ2-5; D is undetermined. The CDR3 runs to 14 residues. Germline CDR1 MGHDK, CDR2 SYGVNS. The V and J ends lost 2 bases and 0 bases respectively, with 7 bases between them. The CDR3 DNA is TGTGCCAGCAGTGAAAATAGGGACCAAGAGACCCAGTACTTC. Amino acid sequence: CASSENRDQETQYF.

The chain carries TRBV6-2 or TRBV6-3 and TRBJ2-2; D is uncertain. The CDR3 sequence is 13 residues long. Germline V CDR1 and CDR2: MNHEY, SVGEGT. Deletions cut 1 base from V and 4 bases from J, with 4 bases between. The CDR3 coding sequence is TGTGCCAGCAGTTACTGGTCCACCGGGGAGCTGTTTTTT. Translation: CASSYWSTGELFF.

The V gene is TRBV3-1, the J gene TRBJ2-3; no clear D gene. V shed 1 base and J shed 2 bases, with 7 bases lying between them. Germline-derived CDR1 and CDR2 are LGHDT and YNNKEL (reference sequence). This CDR3 has 14 amino acids. The CDR3 region is CASSQARTTDTQYF. DNA of the CDR3: TGTGCCAGCAGCCAAGCAAGGACCACAGATACGCAGTATTTT.

This chain joins TRBV3-1 and TRBJ2-5; TRBD1 matches 7 bases. Germline trimming cut 5 bases from V and 1 base from J; bases unmatched to any gene: 16. Germline values: CDR1 LGHDT, CDR2 YNNKEL (reference sequence). The CDR3 spans 18 residues. As DNA, the CDR3 is TGTGCCAGCAGCGGCTGGGACAGCCAACCCCACATCCAAGAGACCCAGTACTTC. The encoded protein is CASSGWDSQPHIQETQYF.

This chain links TRBV27 with TRBJ1-4; TRBD1 matches 7 bases. Unmatched junction bases numbered 6, after V lost 4 bases and J lost 7 bases. CDR1 MNHEY and CDR2 SMNVEV come from the germline V gene (reference sequence). This CDR3 has 14 residues. The CDR3, as DNA: TGTGCCAGCAGTTCCAGGGGGGGTGTTGAAAAACTGTTTTTT. It translates to CASSSRGGVEKLFF. The whole variable domain, remainder taken from reference TRBV27 and TRBJ1-4, is EAQVTQNPRYLITVTGKKLTVTCSQNMNHEYMSWYRQDPGLGLRQIYYSMNVEVTDKGDVPEGYKVSRKEKRNFPLILESPSPNQTSLYFCASSSRGGVEKLFFGSGTQLSVL.

The chain links TRBV10-3 to TRBJ2-5; D not resolved. V was trimmed by 6 bases and J by 1 base, leaving 6 bases between them. Germline assignment: CDR1 ENHRY and CDR2 SYGVKD. CDR3 length: 12 amino acids. The CDR3 DNA reads as TGTGCCATCAGCAGCGTCCAAGAGACCCAGTACTTC. Translated, it gives CAISSVQETQYF.

The rearrangement uses TRBV9 and TRBJ2-5; D possibly matches TRBD1 or TRBD2 (7 bases each). The CDR3 covers 14 residues. Per the germline V gene, CDR1 is SGDLS and CDR2 is YYNGEE. Trimming took off 3 bases at V and 5 bases at J, with 14 bases between the two ends. The CDR3 coding sequence is TGTGCCAGCAGCGGCAGGGGGGGCCGGGAGACCCAGTACTTC. Its protein is CASSGRGGRETQYF.